This note documents a single T cell receptor (beta chain) sequence. The specificity of this receptor is unknown. It has no much larger one-base neighbor in the sample; base qualities were not kept. At one collaborating source in Seattle, patients were enrolled during active infection and were followed longitudinally through the course of disease. The collaborating institutions used their own protocols to collect whole blood in K2EDTA tubes. For TCRbeta analysis, collaborators shipped samples as frozen whole blood, isolated PBMCs, or DNA extracted from either of those sample types. V trim: 2 bases; J trim: 2 bases; unmatched bases: 8. CDR1 MDHEN and CDR2 SYDVKM are derived from the germline V gene. Inclusive of the bounding cysteine and phenylalanine, the CDR3 is 16 residues long. Only the CDR3 DNA is retained, 48 bases long and in frame from the first base. The data belong to a study of blood T cell repertoires in COVID-19 (dated by TCRdb to about 2020). Broadly, across the study: The collaborator samples originated in the United States, Italy and Spain and spanned the acute and convalescent phases of COVID-19. Subjects who had been exposed to COVID-19, were actively infected with it, or had recovered from it provided the deeply sampled blood TCRbeta repertoires that made up the dataset. A de-identified subject ID, COVID-19 status, age in years and sex were almost always included in the sample metadata. HLA class I and class II types, where available, came from metadata supplied by the sample provider rather than from assay-based typing. Samples were obtained from the ongoing ImmuneRACE study (first 160 participants) and from over a thousand subjects provided by 6 global collaborators. The repertoires were made available in a free public database intended to serve as a resource for research on the immune response to SARS-CoV-2. The prospective study material was composed of cDNA or gDNA derived from T cells, B-cell-depleted T cells, or PBMCs.

TCRbeta CDR3 regions were amplified from genomic DNA using the immunoSEQ Assay, a bias-controlled multiplex PCR. In the paper's pipeline: The number of nucleated cells in each sample was estimated from the amplification of reference gene primers within the assay. To quantify the absolute abundance of each unique TCRbeta CDR3 rearrangement, sequence reads were collapsed and filtered. For each sample, productive Simpson clonality was calculated as the square root of Simpson's diversity index across productive rearrangements. TCRdb's version of the immuneACCESS table is confined to in-frame rearrangements and falls short of the full clone set. An unresolved V gene accounts for under half of the shortfall where checked; the remainder is of unknown origin. V and J calls and clone size are those listed in that table; D and trimming were worked out from the DNA. A total of 250,000 to 350,000 clones appear in this sample, less than 85% of them only once. Roughly 1.6% of the sample lies in the top ten.

Points the paper makes about the study in general: How much clinical and demographic metadata was included differed by source and by participant, and the metadata was provided uncurated.

What was sequenced was peripheral blood. This receptor was obtained from a human donor with COVID-19, enrolled during active disease. The donor label of this sample is uncertain. The sequence is built from TRBV28 and TRBJ2-7; 8 of the junction bases match TRBD2. The bases read TGTGCCAGCAGTTTAGGGACGGCGGGAGGCCCCTACGAGCAGTACTTC. The translation is CASSLGTAGGPYEQYF. The reference TRBV28 and TRBJ2-7 proteins fill in what lies around the CDR3, so the full variable domain reads DVKVTQSSRYLVKRTGEKVFLECVQDMDHENMFWYRQDPGLGLRLIYFSYDVKMKEKGDIPEGYSVSREKKERFSLILESASTNQTSMYLCASSLGTAGGPYEQYFGPGTRLTVT.